The clone carrying this TCR beta chain is medium-sized. Its antigen remains unknown. The data originate from a study of liver allograft versus peripheral blood T cells. Study in general: Repertoires from peripheral blood of liver transplant recipients were compared with those inside their transplanted livers. Study conclusions and caveats: Within liver allografts, T cell receptor repertoires were reportedly different from those in peripheral blood.

TCRdb re-derived calls from the reads in MiXCR, one entry per CDR3 protein. The repertoire holds 3,000 to 4,000 distinct CDR3 sequences, with 15% as singletons. The J segment lost 8 bases and the V segment lost 1 base, leaving 1 base of the junction unmatched. Germline CDR1 and CDR2: LNHDA and SQIVND (reference sequence). CDR3 length: 13 amino acids. V usage is TRBV19 and J usage is TRBJ1-4; 7 nucleotides line up with TRBD1. This TCR was recovered from a human patient who had a liver transplant. The graft donor may be the source of some T cells. The CDR3 here is CASSIVGGEKLFF. The DNA of the CDR3 is TGTGCCAGTAGTATAGTAGGGGGCGAAAAACTGTTTTTT. Full variable domain (remainder filled in from reference TRBV19 and TRBJ1-4): DGGITQSPKYLFRKEGQNVTLSCEQNLNHDAMYWYRQDPGQGLRLIYYSQIVNDFQKGDIAEGYSVSREKKESFPLTVTSAQKNPTAFYLCASSIVGGEKLFFGSGTQLSVL.